This is a list of T cell receptor beta chains from one sample in a study of shared clonotypes between healthy human individuals. The table came from immunoSEQ multiplex PCR; TCRdb's copy has only in-frame clones and leaves some out. The sample has about 2 million clones; approximately 95% are singletons. The sequencing input was naive CD8+ T cells sorted from blood. Receptors were obtained from a man aged 18 to 30 in good health. Both conserved end residues are trimmed from each CDR3.

TRBV11-2	TRBJ2-7	ASSLELGFYEQY
TRBV28	TRBJ1-5	ASRTRGFNQPQH
TRBV7-7	TRBJ2-5	ASSTSGTGPETQY
TRBV6-5	TRBJ1-1	ASSYPPPGEAF
TRBV21-1	TRBJ1-1	ASSRKPPNTEAF
TRBV15	TRBJ2-1	ATSILQWGGEQF
TRBV30	TRBJ2-1	AWSDGFSYNEQF
TRBV5-1	TRBJ2-7	ASSFSPSYEQY
TRBV28	TRBJ2-7	ASSRDPKDYEQY
TRBV6-1	TRBJ2-7	ASTSGYSYEQY
TRBV21-1	TRBJ2-7	ASSQFPGQTYEQY
TRBV25-1	TRBJ1-1	ASSTRDRRETEAF
TRBV7-9	TRBJ1-2	ASGDYGYT
TRBV5-8	TRBJ2-3	ASSLADDSTDTQY
TRBV4-1	TRBJ1-4	ASSQVGEGHSNEKLF
TRBV10-3	TRBJ1-2	AINEGDIGGYT
TRBV5-4	TRBJ2-3	ASSSPLAGRGADTQY
TRBV5-1	TRBJ2-2	ASSFPTGVTGELF
TRBV13	TRBJ2-5	ASSPRRDYQETQY
TRBV27	TRBJ2-7	ASSLLAGPGVAYEQY
TRBV13	TRBJ2-7	ASSPPRSYEQY
TRBV29-1	TRBJ1-1	SVVEGLTEAF
TRBV28	TRBJ2-7	ASSFGSSYEQY
TRBV10-3	TRBJ2-7	AIGDGTGSGEQY
TRBV11-2	TRBJ1-1	ASSLSGTPNTEAF
TRBV27	TRBJ1-6	ASRGDRGLYSPLH
TRBV25-1	TRBJ1-4	ASSEGHKANEKLF
TRBV28	TRBJ2-7	ASEGTGDGIEQY
TRBV19	TRBJ2-3	ASSPGSTDTQY
TRBV11-2	TRBJ2-7	ASSSTPDSSYEQY
TRBV2	TRBJ2-3	ASSDGGIETDTQY
TRBV25-1	TRBJ2-5	ASSEGLETQY
TRBV2	TRBJ2-3	ASMFLAGGTDTQY
TRBV5-1	TRBJ2-2	ASSWAGGGVGTGELF
TRBV6-5	TRBJ1-1	ASSYSGDGNTEAF
TRBV10-3	TRBJ2-3	AIKFGTGGTDTQY
TRBV6-5	TRBJ2-3	ATRGPRGGTDTQY
TRBV2	TRBJ1-5	ASSEWLGVNQPQH
TRBV5-8	TRBJ1-5	ASSSGTDSNQPQH
TRBV30	TRBJ2-7	AWTRTGGMDEQY
TRBV7-9	TRBJ2-2	ASSHSTGSTGELF
TRBV28	TRBJ1-1	ASSLLSSNTEAF
TRBV7-2	TRBJ1-6	ASSLVRNNSPLH
TRBV2	TRBJ1-2	ASSETGTVGFYGYT
TRBV7-2	TRBJ1-3	ASSYRGEGVENTIY
TRBV7-3	TRBJ2-7	ASSLLPSGGAYEQY
TRBV9	TRBJ2-7	ASSVGMTGTYEQY
TRBV5-8	TRBJ2-1	ASSPGTVVSYNEQF
TRBV7-9	TRBJ2-5	ASSPPDLVGETQY
TRBV4-3	TRBJ2-3	ASSQGVSSGQIWDTQY
TRBV6-1	TRBJ2-4	ASSERGGGIAKNIQY
TRBV10-3	TRBJ2-3	ASGGADKMQY
TRBV5-6	TRBJ2-2	ASSYGTGGSYTGELF
TRBV6-5	TRBJ1-2	ASSYGQGAPEGYT
TRBV12-5	TRBJ2-1	ASGFASPHTQDNEQF
TRBV7-9	TRBJ2-7	ASSLSEGYEQY
TRBV6-5	TRBJ2-7	ASSYSVGTVAYEQY